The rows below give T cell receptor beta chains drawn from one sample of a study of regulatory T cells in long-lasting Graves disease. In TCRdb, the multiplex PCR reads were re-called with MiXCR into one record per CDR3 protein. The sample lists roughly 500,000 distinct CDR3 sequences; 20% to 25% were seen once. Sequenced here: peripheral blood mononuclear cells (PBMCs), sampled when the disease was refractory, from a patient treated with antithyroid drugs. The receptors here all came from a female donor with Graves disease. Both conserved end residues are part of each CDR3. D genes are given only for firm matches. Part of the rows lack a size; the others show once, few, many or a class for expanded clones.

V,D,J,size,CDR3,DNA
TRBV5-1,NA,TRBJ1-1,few,CASRKTGTEAFF,TGCGCCAGCAGAAAGACGGGGACTGAAGCTTTCTTT
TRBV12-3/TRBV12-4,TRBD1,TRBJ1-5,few,CASSLDRTGGFNQPQHF,TGTGCCAGCAGTCTCGACCGGACAGGGGGCTTCAATCAGCCCCAGCATTTT
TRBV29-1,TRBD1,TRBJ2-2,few,CSVARTGGTGELFF,TGCAGCGTTGCAAGGACAGGGGGCACCGGGGAGCTGTTTTTT
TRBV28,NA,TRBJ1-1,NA,CASSPPPGSTEAFF,TGTGCCAGCTCACCACCCCCAGGGTCCACTGAAGCTTTCTTT
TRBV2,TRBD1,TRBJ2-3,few,CASSAQGAADTQYF,TGTGCCAGCAGCGCACAGGGGGCGGCAGATACGCAGTATTTT
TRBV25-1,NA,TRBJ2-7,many,CASSDRDEQYF,TGTGCCAGCAGTGATCGGGACGAGCAGTACTTC
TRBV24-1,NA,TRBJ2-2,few,CATSDKGSNGELFF,TGTGCCACCAGTGATAAAGGGTCGAACGGGGAGCTGTTTTTT
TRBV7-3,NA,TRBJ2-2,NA,CASSFPGSNTGELFF,TGTGCCAGCAGCTTCCCTGGGAGTAACACCGGGGAGCTGTTTTTT
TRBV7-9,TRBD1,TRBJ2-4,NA,CASSPTGVLAKNIQYF,TGTGCCAGCAGCCCGACAGGGGTCTTAGCCAAAAACATTCAGTACTTC
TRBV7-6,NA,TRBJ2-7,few,CASSLDLTYEQYF,TGTGCCAGCAGCTTAGATCTAACCTACGAGCAGTACTTC
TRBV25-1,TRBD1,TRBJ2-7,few,CASSIAGTGGEQYF,TGTGCCAGCAGTATTGCCGGGACAGGAGGCGAGCAGTACTTC
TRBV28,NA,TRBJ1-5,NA,CASIPVSLNQPQHF,TGTGCCAGCATCCCTGTCAGTTTAAATCAGCCCCAGCATTTT
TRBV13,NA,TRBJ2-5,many,CASSLRVVRAERETQYF,TGTGCCAGCAGCTTACGAGTAGTCAGGGCAGAAAGAGAGACCCAGTACTTC
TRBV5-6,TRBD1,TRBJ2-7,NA,CASSPGQGEYEQYF,TGTGCCAGCAGCCCTGGACAGGGGGAGTACGAGCAGTACTTC
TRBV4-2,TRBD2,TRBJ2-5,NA,CASSQVPSGRGSETQYF,TGTGCCAGCAGCCAAGTACCTAGCGGGAGGGGATCAGAGACCCAGTACTTC
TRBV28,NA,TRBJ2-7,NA,CASSSGRPGVFSYEQYF,TGTGCCAGCAGTTCGGGTAGGCCGGGGGTCTTCTCCTACGAGCAGTACTTC
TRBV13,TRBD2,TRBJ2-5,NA,CASRYGTSEETQYF,TGTGCCAGCAGGTACGGGACTAGCGAGGAGACCCAGTACTTC
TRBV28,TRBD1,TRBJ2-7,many,CASSLRDRVWEQYF,TGTGCCAGCAGTTTACGGGACAGGGTTTGGGAGCAGTACTTC
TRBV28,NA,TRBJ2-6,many,CASSLLDSGANVLTF,TGTGCCAGCAGTTTACTCGACTCTGGGGCCAACGTCCTGACTTTC
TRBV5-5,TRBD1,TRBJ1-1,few,CATRRGPEAFF,TGTGCCACCAGAAGGGGGCCTGAAGCTTTCTTT
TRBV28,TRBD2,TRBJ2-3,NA,CASSLRGTSGAPSTDTQYF,TGTGCCAGCAGTTTACGGGGGACTAGCGGAGCCCCTAGCACAGATACGCAGTATTTT
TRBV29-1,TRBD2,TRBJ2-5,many,CSVFGTSGTQETQYF,TGCAGCGTTTTCGGGACTAGCGGCACCCAAGAGACCCAGTACTTC
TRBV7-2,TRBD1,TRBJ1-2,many,CASSLAGQGPGYTF,TGTGCCAGCAGCTTAGCGGGACAGGGTCCTGGCTACACCTTC
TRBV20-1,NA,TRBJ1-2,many,CSAIADNSYGYTF,TGCAGTGCTATAGCGGACAACTCCTATGGCTACACCTTC
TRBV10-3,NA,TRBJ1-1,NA,CAISESLWAVNTEASF,TGTGCCATCAGTGAGTCTTTGTGGGCAGTGAACACTGAAGCTTCCTTT
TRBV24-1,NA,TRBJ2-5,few,CATSDQGGETQYF,TGTGCCACCAGTGATCAGGGGGGAGAGACCCAGTACTTC
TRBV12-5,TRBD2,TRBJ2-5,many,CASGLVLSTSGRETQYF,TGTGCTAGTGGTTTGGTACTCTCAACTAGCGGGAGAGAGACCCAGTACTTC
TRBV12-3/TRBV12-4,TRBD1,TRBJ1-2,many,CASSSGTANYGYTF,TGTGCCAGCAGTTCCGGGACAGCTAACTATGGCTACACCTTC
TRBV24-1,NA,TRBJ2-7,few,CATSDSRDHSYEQYF,TGTGCCACCAGTGACTCCCGGGACCACTCCTACGAGCAGTACTTC
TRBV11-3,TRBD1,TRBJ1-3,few,CASSYRGAGNTIYF,TGTGCCAGCAGCTACAGGGGAGCTGGAAACACCATATATTTT
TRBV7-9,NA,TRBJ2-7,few,CASSLAGSGYEQYF,TGTGCCAGCAGCTTAGCGGGTAGCGGTTACGAGCAGTACTTC
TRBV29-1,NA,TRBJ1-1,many,CSVVETSTEAFF,TGCAGCGTTGTAGAGACATCCACTGAAGCTTTCTTT
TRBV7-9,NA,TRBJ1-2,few,CASSPPLRDIELYGYTF,TGTGCCAGCAGCCCCCCCCTTCGGGACATTGAGCTCTATGGCTACACCTTC
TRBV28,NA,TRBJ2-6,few,CASSPLGLSSGANVLTF,TGTGCCAGCAGTCCCCTGGGACTCAGCTCTGGGGCCAACGTCCTGACTTTC
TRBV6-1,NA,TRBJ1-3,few,CASRDVDTIYF,TGTGCCAGCAGGGACGTAGACACCATATATTTT
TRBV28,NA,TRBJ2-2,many,CASSPRGELFF,TGTGCCAGCAGCCCCAGAGGGGAGCTGTTTTTT
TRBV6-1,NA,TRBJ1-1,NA,CASSGTGSVTEAFF,TGTGCCAGCAGTGGGACGGGATCCGTCACTGAAGCTTTCTTT
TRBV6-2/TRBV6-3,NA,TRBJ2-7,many,CASSYSDSSFYEQYF,TGTGCCAGCAGTTACTCGGACAGCTCCTTTTACGAGCAGTACTTC
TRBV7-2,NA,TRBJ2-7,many,CASSSRGTYEQYF,TGTGCCAGCAGCTCCCGAGGGACCTACGAGCAGTACTTC
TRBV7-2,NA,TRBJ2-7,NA,CASSLVSTSYEQYF,TGTGCCAGCAGCTTAGTCTCGACCTCCTACGAGCAGTACTTC
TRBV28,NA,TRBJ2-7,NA,CASSLSYKQYF,TGTGCCAGCAGTCTTTCCTACAAGCAGTACTTC
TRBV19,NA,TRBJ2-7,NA,CASSMGRYYEQYF,TGTGCCAGTAGTATGGGACGGTACTACGAGCAGTACTTC
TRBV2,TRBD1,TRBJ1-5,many,CASRGDRGNQPQHF,TGTGCCAGCAGGGGGGACAGGGGCAATCAGCCCCAGCATTTT
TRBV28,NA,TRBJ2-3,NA,CASSSPGEGLPDTQYF,TGTGCCAGCAGTTCCCCTGGGGAAGGGTTACCAGATACGCAGTATTTT
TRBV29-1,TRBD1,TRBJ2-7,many,CSVKSPRDRGRSSYEQYF,TGCAGCGTTAAGAGCCCCCGGGACAGGGGACGGAGCTCCTACGAGCAGTACTTC
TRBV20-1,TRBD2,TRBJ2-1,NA,CSAPIGGLTSLEQFF,TGCAGTGCCCCAATTGGAGGTTTGACTAGCTTGGAGCAGTTCTTC
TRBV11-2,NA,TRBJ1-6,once,CASSSLLGVANSPLHF,TGTGCCAGCAGCTCCCTCCTTGGGGTCGCGAATTCACCCCTCCACTTT
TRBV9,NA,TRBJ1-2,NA,CASSVGTALRGYTF,TGTGCCAGCAGCGTAGGGACCGCATTAAGGGGCTACACCTTC
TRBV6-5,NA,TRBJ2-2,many,CASSLLTSAGELFF,TGTGCCAGCAGTTTGCTGACTAGTGCCGGGGAGCTGTTTTTT
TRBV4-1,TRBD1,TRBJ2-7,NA,CASSAGTASYEQYF,TGCGCCAGCAGCGCCGGGACAGCCTCCTACGAGCAGTACTTC
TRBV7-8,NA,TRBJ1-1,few,CASSSSGSNTEAFF,TGTGCCAGCAGCTCCTCCGGAAGCAACACTGAAGCTTTCTTT
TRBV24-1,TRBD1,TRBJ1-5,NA,CATSETGGSSNQPQHF,TGTGCCACCAGTGAAACAGGGGGGTCCAGCAATCAGCCCCAGCATTTT
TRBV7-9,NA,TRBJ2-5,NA,CASSSPSSPQETQYF,TGTGCCAGCAGCTCCCCCAGTTCGCCCCAAGAGACCCAGTACTTC
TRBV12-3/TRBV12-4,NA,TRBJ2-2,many,CASTQDKNTGELFF,TGTGCCAGCACCCAGGACAAGAACACCGGGGAGCTGTTTTTT